What follows is one T cell receptor beta chain and its context. This sample is drawn from a study of blood T cell repertoires in COVID-19. The CDR3 covers 11 residues. The V end was cut by 2 bases, the J end by 13 bases, with 8 bases between. CDR1 and CDR2 (germline): MNHEY, SVGAGI. The assay was immunoSEQ multiplex PCR, and TCRdb's table has in-frame clones only and misses some. The sample consists of around 200,000 clones, about 87% of them appearing once. The receptor's source is a man aged 18 to 30 with acute COVID-19. Sequencing was carried out using PBMCs or T cells enriched from blood (not recorded which). The V gene is TRBV6-5, the J gene TRBJ1-4, with D maybe TRBD1 (6 bases). The CDR3 DNA reads as TGTGCCAGCAGTTACAGGGGGGGACTGTTTTTT. It encodes CASSYRGGLFF.